This section outlines one T cell receptor (beta chain) sequence together with its context. Its target is unknown. The data were obtained in a study of post-analysis software for immune sequencing data. This CDR3 region has 15 residues. With 1 base clipped from V and 1 base from J, the junction kept 1 base outside the gene matches. From germline, CDR1 is SGHKS and CDR2 YYEKEE (reference sequence). The study, taken as a whole, reports: With F measure, samples from one preparation batch clustered together strongly. In multiple sclerosis, normalized Chao1 diversity was significantly below that of controls. When patients were compared with controls, a handful of TRBV segments were more frequent, TRBV5-6, TRBV5-1 and TRBV20-1 among them.

Incorporated into the TCR beta cDNA libraries were unique molecular identifiers, which served to reduce PCR and sequencing biases. TCRdb analysed the PCR reads with MiXCR anew, one entry per CDR3 protein. The repertoire includes hundreds of thousands of distinct CDR3 sequences, about 60% of them detected once, and around 11% sits in the top ten. The receptor comes from a girl aged 2-10 years with multiple sclerosis. Input material: blood. This rearrangement joins TRBV5-5 to TRBJ2-5; 10 nucleotides agree with TRBD2. The CDR3: CASSLTSGTQETQYF. The CDR3 region has the DNA TGTGCCAGCAGCTTGACTAGCGGGACCCAAGAGACCCAGTACTTC.